Here is one TCR beta chain with its context. The Seattle site enrolled patients during active infection and followed them longitudinally. Trimming removed 3 bases from V and 5 bases from J, with 10 bases in between. CDR1 and CDR2 from the germline V gene are SQVTM and ANQGSEA. The CDR3 contains 12 residues. As handled by the study authors: Nucleated cell number was recorded as an estimate derived from reference gene primer amplification. TCRdb's copy holds only in-frame clones and misses some; the assay was immunoSEQ multiplex PCR. V and J calls and clone size are those listed in that table; D and trimming were worked out from the DNA. The sample lists approximately 97,000 clones; around 90% were seen once. The data originate from a study of blood T cell repertoires in COVID-19. Study information: PBMCs, B-cell-depleted T cells, or T cells were the source of the cDNA or gDNA that made up the material.

The V gene is TRBV29-1, the J gene TRBJ1-1, with D maybe TRBD1 (5 bases). What was sequenced was peripheral blood. This sequence was found in a woman between 45 and 60 years old with COVID-19, enrolled during active disease. CDR3 DNA: TGCAGCGTTGACAGGGTTGGGACTGAAGCTTTCTTT. Residues: CSVDRVGTEAFF. Supplemented by reference TRBV29-1 and TRBJ1-1, the full variable domain reads SAVISQKPSRDICQRGTSLTIQCQVDSQVTMMFWYRQQPGQSLTLIATANQGSEATYESGFVIDKFPISRPNLTFSTLTVSNMSPEDSSIYLCSVDRVGTEAFFGQGTRLTVV.